Described below is a single T cell receptor (beta chain) sequence and its context. Its antigen remains undetermined. No much larger clonotype is one base removed from it; base qualities were not supplied. Sample time point, as interpreted from the label and publication: baseline pretreatment blood. This specimen's treatment or condition label, interpreted: 15 Gy SBRT to primary tumor, nephrectomy 4 weeks later. To track tumor-enriched clonotypes, serial peripheral blood was sampled from radiation-treated patients at baseline and at 2 weeks and 4 weeks after SBRT. Renal cell carcinoma with clear cell pathology was present in all patients. Genomic DNA for TCR sequencing was prepared using the QIAamp DNA Blood Mini Kit (Qiagen). The analyses included just those samples that passed every quality control check. The immunoSEQ kit was used, according to the manufacturer's recommendations, to generate TCR beta libraries from genomic DNA. To prepare libraries, a first multiplex PCR with proprietary primers was run, followed by a second PCR that added unique barcodes, and a bead cleanup was done after each round. Each sample batch included a kit-provided positive control reaction and a negative control reaction. The final libraries were assessed on an Agilent 4200 TapeStation D1000 ScreenTape, pooled by volume, and quantified by qPCR. Sequencing was performed on an Illumina NextSeq500 using a MidOutput 150-cycle cartridge, with 156 Read1 cycles, 15 Index1 cycles, and the kit custom primers. The pooled library was loaded at approximately 1 pM, with an approximately 20% PhiX control spiked in. Per the original workflow: Vendor-processed data were analyzed in R, and a clonotype was defined as all T cells sharing the same CDR3 nucleotide sequence. For clone abundance analyses, frequencies were normalized to the 10,000 most abundant clones per sample. Public T cell clones, which averaged fewer than five per sample, were removed prior to analysis. Tumor-enriched and baseline blood-enriched clonotypes were defined by at least a 32-fold difference in abundance between compartments. Clonotypes expanded or contracted between blood time points were identified with a beta-binomial differential abundance model. Tumor-blood repertoire similarity was measured with the Baroni-Urbani and Buser coefficient, and groups were compared using two-tailed Wilcoxon tests in R. Imported from immuneACCESS, the table was reduced by TCRdb to in-frame sequences with V and J called. These copies leave out some clones; in studies compared against another copy, an unresolved V gene accounts for under half, and the cause of the remainder is not known. That table gives V, J and clone size, and the DNA gave D and trimming. In all, the sample holds 150,000 or so clones, and 88% of those were seen once. The ten largest clones take up 3.5% to 5% of the sample.

These data originate in a study of radiation and T cells in renal cell carcinoma (dated by TCRdb to the early 2020s). About the investigation overall: Samples came from a clinical trial, in which primary renal cell carcinomas received 15 Gy stereotactic body radiation therapy followed by nephrectomy 4 weeks later. A total of 50 to 60 samples underwent TCR beta sequencing, made up of roughly 26 tumors and approximately 27 peripheral blood samples. Across all 55 or so samples, under 4,500,000 unique CDR3 nucleotide sequences, encoding 2.5 million to 3 million unique CDR3 amino acid sequences, were identified.

Overall study results and their limits: Because pretreatment tumor biopsies were not available, the study could not determine whether clonotypes were already present within the tumor at baseline. Because the trial had a single-armed design, the trial could not examine how radiation dose or scheduling affected the TCR repertoire. Changes in the blood repertoire were not tracked past 4 weeks after treatment. In blood, the top tumor clonotypes increased between baseline and 2 weeks post-radiation and then shrank by 4 weeks, which suggests that tumor-resident clones expanded only transiently.

The source was blood, collected from a patient whose treatment included radiotherapy and nephrectomy. This clonotype originated in an older woman with renal cell carcinoma.

The CDR3 protein sequence reads: CASSQTGQSNTEAFF. The nucleotides read TGTGCCAGCAGCCAAACGGGACAGTCGAACACTGAAGCTTTCTTT. The chain couples TRBV4-2 to TRBJ1-1; 7 of the junction bases match TRBD1. The CDR1 and CDR2 encoded by the germline V gene are LGHNA and YNFKEQ. Germline trimming amounts to 2 bases on V and 1 base on J, with 4 as the count of junction bases outside the gene matches. Including cysteine and phenylalanine, the CDR3 has 15 amino acids. Only the CDR3 DNA stays, 45 bases, in frame from base 1.